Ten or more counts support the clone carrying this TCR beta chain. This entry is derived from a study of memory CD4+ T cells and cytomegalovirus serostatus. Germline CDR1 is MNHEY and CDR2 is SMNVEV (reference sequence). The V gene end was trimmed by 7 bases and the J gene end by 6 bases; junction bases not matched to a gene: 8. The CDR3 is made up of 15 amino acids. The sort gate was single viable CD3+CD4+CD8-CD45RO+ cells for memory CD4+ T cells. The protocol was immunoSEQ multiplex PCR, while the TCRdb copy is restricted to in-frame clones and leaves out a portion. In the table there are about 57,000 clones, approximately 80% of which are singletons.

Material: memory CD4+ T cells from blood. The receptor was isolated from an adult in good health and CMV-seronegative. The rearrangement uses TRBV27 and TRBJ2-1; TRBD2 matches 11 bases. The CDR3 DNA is TGTGCCAGCACCCTTAGACTAGCGGGATTCAATGAGCAGTTCTTC. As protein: CASTLRLAGFNEQFF.